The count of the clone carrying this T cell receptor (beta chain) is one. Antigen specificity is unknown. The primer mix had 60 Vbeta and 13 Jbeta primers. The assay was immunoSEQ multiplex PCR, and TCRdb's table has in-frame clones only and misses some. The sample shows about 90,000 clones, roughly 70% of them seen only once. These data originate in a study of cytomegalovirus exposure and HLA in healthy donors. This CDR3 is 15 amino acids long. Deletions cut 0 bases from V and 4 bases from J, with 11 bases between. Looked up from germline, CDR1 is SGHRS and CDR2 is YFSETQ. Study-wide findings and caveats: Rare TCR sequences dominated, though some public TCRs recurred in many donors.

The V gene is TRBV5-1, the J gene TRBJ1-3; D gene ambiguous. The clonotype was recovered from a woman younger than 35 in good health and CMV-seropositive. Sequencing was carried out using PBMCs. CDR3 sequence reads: CASSLEGAAGNTIYF. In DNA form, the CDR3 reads TGCGCCAGCAGCTTGGAAGGTGCGGCGGGAAACACCATATATTTT.